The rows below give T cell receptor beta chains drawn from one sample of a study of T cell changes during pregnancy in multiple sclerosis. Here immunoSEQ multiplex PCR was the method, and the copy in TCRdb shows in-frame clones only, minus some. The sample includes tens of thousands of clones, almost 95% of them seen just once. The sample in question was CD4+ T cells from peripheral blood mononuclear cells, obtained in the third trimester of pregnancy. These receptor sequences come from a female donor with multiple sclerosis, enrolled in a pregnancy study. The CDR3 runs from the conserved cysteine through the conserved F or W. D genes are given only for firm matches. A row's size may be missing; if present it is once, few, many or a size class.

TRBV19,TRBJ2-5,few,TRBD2,CASSTGGSGQETQYF,TGTGCCAGTAGTACCGGGGGGAGCGGCCAAGAGACCCAGTACTTC
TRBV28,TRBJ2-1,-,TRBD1,CASSSTGQGSIEQFF,TGTGCCAGCAGTTCGACGGGACAGGGGTCGATTGAGCAGTTCTTC
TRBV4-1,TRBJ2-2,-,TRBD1,CASSHSGGVNTGELFF,TGCGCCAGCAGCCATTCAGGGGGCGTGAACACCGGGGAGCTGTTTTTT
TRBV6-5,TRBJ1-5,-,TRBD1,CASRTGVDQPQHF,TGTGCCAGCAGGACAGGGGTGGATCAGCCCCAGCATTTT
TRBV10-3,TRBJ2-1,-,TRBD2,CATGGRTSGRAGNEQFF,TGTGCCACAGGGGGGCGGACTAGCGGGAGGGCCGGCAATGAGCAGTTCTTC
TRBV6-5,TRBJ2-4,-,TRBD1,CASSYSTGNIQYF,TGTGCCAGCAGTTACTCGACAGGGAACATTCAGTACTTC
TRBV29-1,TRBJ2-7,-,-,CSALGLSYEQYF,TGCAGCGCCTTGGGACTTTCCTACGAGCAGTACTTC
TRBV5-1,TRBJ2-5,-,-,CASSLASRFETQYF,TGCGCCAGCAGCTTGGCAAGCAGGTTCGAGACCCAGTACTTC
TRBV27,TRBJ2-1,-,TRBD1,CASSSTDRGDNEQFF,TGTGCCAGCAGTTCGACCGACAGGGGGGACAATGAGCAGTTCTTC
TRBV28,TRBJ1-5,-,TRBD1,CASKTGGRNQPQHF,TGTGCCAGCAAGACAGGGGGTCGCAATCAGCCCCAGCATTTT